This entry concerns a single TCR beta chain. The antigen is undetermined. This entry is derived from a study of regulatory T cells in long-lasting Graves disease. Looking at the study overall: Positive TSH receptor antibodies alongside over 5 years of antithyroid drugs were what marked Graves' disease as persistent.

Looked up from germline, CDR1 is ENHRY and CDR2 is SYGVKD. This CDR3 is 16 amino acids long. Losses at the gene ends were 0 bases for V and 5 bases for J; bases not matched to a gene: 6. Findings and caveats of the study: Authors noted too few samples as a limitation. Favored gene segments in persistent disease were TRBV28, TRBJ1-2 and TRBJ2-5.

Specified time point: persistent/refractory GD, antithyroid drugs over 5 years with positive TRAb. Extracted PBMC RNA gave rise to the TCR library. EDTA tubes held 7 to 9 milliliters of peripheral blood from each patient. Building the TCR beta libraries relied on iRepertoire HTBI primers, and CDR3 regions underwent Arm-PCR. From the multiplex PCR reads, TCRdb called clonotypes with MiXCR, one entry per CDR3 protein. The sample lists some 330,000 distinct CDR3 sequences; roughly 24% were seen once. This specimen was peripheral blood mononuclear cells (PBMCs), taken when the disease was refractory, from a patient treated with antithyroid drugs. The source of this sequence is a woman aged 40 to 55 with Graves disease. This rearrangement joins TRBV10-3 to TRBJ2-5, with 10 bases aligning to TRBD2. The CDR3, as DNA: TGTGCCATCAGTGAGTCCGCTAGCGGGAGCGGGGAGACCCAGTACTTC. This translates into CAISESASGSGETQYF.